This T cell receptor beta chain comes out of a study of human T cells and chemical hapten exposure. With respect to this clonotype: Its antigen is still unknown.

The study used a library that attached unique molecular identifiers to individual cDNA molecules. MiXCR was run by TCRdb on the RACE reads, yielding one entry per CDR3 protein. The table lists 150,000 to 200,000 distinct CDR3 sequences, more than 25% of them singletons. V dropped 4 bases and J dropped 8; count of bases not matched to a gene: 11. CDR3 length equals 16 residues. The germline V gene has CDR1 DFQATT and CDR2 SNEGSKA (reference sequence). Time point noted: pre-sensitization, week 0. Treatment in this sample: therapeutic diphenylcyclopropenone sensitization with weekly scalp DPC. Regarding the study as a whole: Expanded TCRs made up significantly more big CDR3 similarity clusters than controls did.

The receptor's source is a woman under 40 with alopecia areata. Some clones in this sample may be carry-over from other donors' samples. This material consisted of whole blood, taken in connection with sensitization to the hapten diphenylcyclopropenone (DPC). The rearrangement links TRBV20-1 to TRBJ2-1, with TRBD2 matching 13 bases. The CDR3 bases are TGCAGTGCTATGGGAGGACTAGCGGGAGTCACATATGAGCAGTTCTTC. It codes for CSAMGGLAGVTYEQFF.